A single sample gave rise to the 19 T cell receptor beta chains below, sequenced in a study of shared clonotypes between healthy human individuals. The assay was immunoSEQ multiplex PCR, and TCRdb's table has in-frame clones only and misses some. The data contain about 870,000 clones, 92% of them singletons. The naive CD8 fraction comprised CD45RO-negative cells positively selected for CCR7 and excluded terminally differentiated effector memory CD45RA+ cells. The material sequenced was naive CD8+ T cells sorted from blood. The receptors come from a man aged 30 to 39 in good health.

The V and J genes are TRBV5-1 and TRBJ2-7; D is tentatively TRBD1 or TRBD2 (5 bases each). In germline, CDR1 is SGHRS, CDR2 YFSETQ. The V gene lost 4 bases and the J gene lost 2 bases, with 13 bases spanning the gap. The CDR3 runs to 14 residues. Here the CDR3 reads CASSGQGDPYEQYF. The CDR3 DNA sequence: TGCGCCAGCAGCGGGCAGGGAGACCCCTACGAGCAGTACTTC.

The chain is built from TRBV19 and TRBJ2-1, with D maybe TRBD1 (5 bases). From germline, CDR1 is LNHDA and CDR2 SQIVND (reference sequence). This CDR3 has 14 amino acids. The V end was cut by 10 bases, the J end by 5 bases, with 18 bases between. The CDR3 loop reads CATKKETAHNEQFF. In DNA, the CDR3 is TGTGCCACAAAAAAAGAGACAGCCCACAATGAGCAGTTCTTC.

J is TRBJ2-5 and V is TRBV28; 11 bases agree with TRBD2. The CDR3 has 17 amino acids. The V gene's germline CDR1 is MDHEN and CDR2 SYDVKM. V lost 2 bases to trimming and J lost 5 bases; unmatched junction nucleotides: 10. The DNA of the CDR3 is TGTGCCAGCAGTTTACCACTAGCGGGAGATGGGGGGGAGACCCAGTACTTC. This codes for CASSLPLAGDGGETQYF.

J is TRBJ2-5 and V is TRBV11-3; 9 bases are a match to TRBD1. CDR1 and CDR2 (germline): SGHNT, YENEEA. The length of the CDR3 is 16 residues. V shed 3 bases, J shed 5 bases, and the junction held 10 bases outside the gene matches. The CDR3 DNA follows: TGTGCCAGCAGCTTCACCCGGGACAGGGATAGGGAGACCCAGTACTTC. Amino acids: CASSFTRDRDRETQYF.

The CDR3, as DNA: TGTGCCAGCAGCCTCGGACAGGGGTCAATTGGAAACACCATATATTTT. This sequence encodes CASSLGQGSIGNTIYF. The chain joins TRBV7-9 to TRBJ1-3, with 9 bases aligning to TRBD1. Germline trimming cut 5 bases from V and 3 bases from J; bases unmatched to any gene: 8. CDR3 size: 16 residues. Germline assignment: CDR1 SEHNR and CDR2 FQNEAQ (reference sequence).

The rearrangement uses TRBV14 and TRBJ2-3, with D possibly being TRBD1 or TRBD2 (5 bases each). Germline V gene lookup returns CDR1 SGHDN and CDR2 FVKESK. This CDR3 comprises 16 residues. V lost 0 bases to trimming and J lost 7 bases, with 17 bases between them. In nucleotides, the CDR3 is TGTGCCAGCAGCCAAGACACGGGGCGACCTTCAAATACGCAGTATTTT. Protein sequence: CASSQDTGRPSNTQYF.

The V call is TRBV5-5, the J call TRBJ2-5, with D unresolved. V dropped 0 bases and J dropped 1 base, with 16 bases sitting between them. The CDR3 contains 17 residues. Germline V gives CDR1 SGHKS, CDR2 YYEKEE (reference sequence). The CDR3 is CASSLVGLTDLQETQYF. CDR3 DNA sequence: TGTGCCAGCAGCTTGGTAGGCTTAACCGACCTCCAAGAGACCCAGTACTTC.

The rearrangement uses TRBV28 and TRBJ2-5, with 10 bases lining up with TRBD1. V gave up 1 base and J gave up 6 bases; unmatched junction bases: 8. Germline V gene data show CDR1 as MDHEN and CDR2 as SYDVKM. The CDR3 loop spans 16 amino acids. The CDR3 reads CASSLYPTGGRKTQYF. The CDR3 DNA sequence: TGTGCCAGCAGTTTATACCCGACAGGGGGCAGGAAGACCCAGTACTTC.

This chain uses TRBV9 with TRBJ2-5; D may be TRBD1 or TRBD2 (6 bases each). Trimming left V 2 bases short and J 5 bases short, with 16 bases between. Per germline, CDR1 SGDLS and CDR2 YYNGEE. This CDR3 comprises 15 residues. CDR3 sequence reads: CASSVWDMGTETQYF. The CDR3 DNA is TGTGCCAGCAGCGTCTGGGACATGGGGACTGAGACCCAGTACTTC.

V usage is TRBV6-9 and J usage is TRBJ2-6; D unresolved. V was shortened by 0 bases and J by 2 bases, with 5 bases between the two germline ends. The CDR3 sequence is 15 residues long. Germline V gives CDR1 MNHGY, CDR2 SVAAGI. The CDR3 DNA is TGTGCCAGCAGTTATTCAGGGACTGGGGCCAACGTCCTGACTTTC. Translating gives CASSYSGTGANVLTF.

The sample holds a few counts of this clone. V and J are TRBV5-1 and TRBJ2-1; D perhaps matches TRBD2 (6 bases). CDR1 is SGHRS and CDR2 is YFSETQ in the germline V gene. Trimming removed 2 bases at V and 3 bases at J, with 12 bases between. There are 15 residues in the CDR3. This CDR3 is CASSFSGGYYNEQFF. The CDR3 bases are TGCGCCAGCAGCTTTAGCGGAGGGTACTACAATGAGCAGTTCTTC.

The rearrangement uses TRBV9 and TRBJ2-3; D unresolved. The CDR3 contains 15 residues. Trimming left V 0 bases short and J 5 bases short, with 13 bases between. CDR1 and CDR2 (germline): SGDLS, YYNGEE. The CDR3 is CASSVAAREIDTQYF. CDR3 nucleotides: TGTGCCAGCAGCGTAGCGGCTAGAGAGATAGATACGCAGTATTTT.

Concerning this clone itself: Additional DNA sequences in this sample encode the identical CDR3. The V call is TRBV29-1, the J call TRBJ2-7; D is possibly TRBD2 (6 bases). Germline V gene lookup returns CDR1 SQVTM and CDR2 ANQGSEA. The CDR3 has 13 amino acids. Trimming pared 7 bases from V and 4 bases from J, leaving 17 bases between. The CDR3 DNA is TGCAGCGCCCGGGATAGCGGCTCTTACGAGCAGTACTTC. This sequence encodes CSARDSGSYEQYF.

This chain uses TRBV9 with TRBJ1-2; D is undetermined. This CDR3 has 12 amino acids. The germline V and J ends were trimmed by 7 bases and 10 bases, with 17 bases remaining between them. Germline lookup yields CDR1 SGDLS and CDR2 YYNGEE. The CDR3 nucleotides are TGTGCCAGCGAGGGCAAGCGGGGATTCTACACCTTC. This codes for CASEGKRGFYTF.

The chain employs TRBV27 and TRBJ2-7, with TRBD1 identical over 7 bases. The CDR3 has 15 residues. Germline lookup yields CDR1 MNHEY and CDR2 SMNVEV (reference sequence). Losses at the gene ends were 6 bases for V and 3 bases for J; bases not matched to a gene: 11. The CDR3 nucleotides read TGTGCCAGCAGCACCTCCCGACAGGGCAGCTACGAGCAGTACTTC. Protein sequence: CASSTSRQGSYEQYF.

The J gene is TRBJ2-6, the V gene TRBV28, with unresolved D. CDR1 is MDHEN and CDR2 is SYDVKM in the germline V gene. The CDR3 sequence is 16 residues long. The ends were cut back, 4 bases at V and 0 bases at J, with 10 bases in the middle. The CDR3 coding sequence is TGTGCCAGCAGTTCGCGAGTCTTCTCTGGGGCCAACGTCCTGACTTTC. Translation gives CASSSRVFSGANVLTF.

This chain links TRBV27 with TRBJ1-2, with 7 nucleotides matching TRBD1. The length of the CDR3 is 18 residues. V shed 3 bases, J shed 2 bases, and the junction held 15 bases outside the gene matches. CDR1 and CDR2 (germline): MNHEY, SMNVEV (reference sequence). The CDR3 sequence is CASSFSRPQGERNYGYTF. The CDR3 nucleotides read TGTGCCAGCAGTTTCTCCCGGCCTCAGGGGGAAAGGAACTATGGCTACACCTTC.

This clone was found once. The rearrangement joins TRBV2 to TRBJ2-1; the match to TRBD2 covers 10 bases. The CDR3 runs to 18 residues. The V and J ends lost 2 bases and 7 bases, in that order; junction bases with no gene match: 14. Germline V CDR1 and CDR2: SNHLY, FYNNEI. As DNA, the CDR3 is TGTGCCAGCAGTGAATACCCTCGGACTAGCGGAAATATGAATGAGCAGTTCTTC. Amino acid sequence: CASSEYPRTSGNMNEQFF.

A few counts support this clone. V is TRBV27 and J is TRBJ2-5; D could derive from TRBD1 or TRBD2 (5 bases each). V gave up 4 bases and J gave up 4 bases, with 16 bases separating them. The germline V gene has CDR1 MNHEY and CDR2 SMNVEV (reference sequence). This CDR3 spans 15 amino acids. CDR3 in amino acids: CASSYSETVRETQYF. The CDR3 DNA sequence: TGTGCCAGCAGTTATAGCGAGACAGTCCGAGAGACCCAGTACTTC.